Following are 14 T cell receptor beta chains from one sample sequenced in a study of blood T cell repertoires in COVID-19. Repertoires were generated with immunoSEQ multiplex PCR, while TCRdb's copy carries only in-frame clones and drops some. The repertoire consists of about 500,000 clones, with about 88% occurring once and the leading ten covering about 8%. The source material was peripheral blood. These receptors all stem from a woman aged 50 to 60 with COVID-19, enrolled during active disease.

The genes are TRBV5-1 and TRBJ1-1; the D gene is possibly TRBD1 (5 bases). The V gene lost 7 bases and the J gene lost 6 bases, with 7 bases spanning the gap. The germline CDR1 and CDR2 sequences are SGHRS and YFSETQ. This CDR3 region has 10 residues. CDR3 region: CASGGAEAFF. CDR3 nucleotides: TGCGCCAGCGGAGGGGCTGAAGCTTTCTTT.

The chain recombines TRBV7-8 with TRBJ2-1; TRBD1 might be the D (5 bases). Germline lookup yields CDR1 SGHVS and CDR2 FQNEAQ. V lost 5 bases to trimming and J lost 1 base, with 12 bases between them. The CDR3 is made up of 15 amino acids. The CDR3 is CASSDTGYSYNEQFF. The CDR3 DNA reads TGTGCCAGCAGCGATACAGGTTATTCCTACAATGAGCAGTTCTTC. The full variable domain, rest sourced from reference TRBV7-8 and TRBJ2-1, is GAGVSQSPRYKVAKRGQDVALRCDPISGHVSLFWYQQALGQGPEFLTYFQNEAQLDKSGLPSDRFFAERPEGSVSTLKIQRTQQEDSAVYLCASSDTGYSYNEQFFGPGTRLTVL.

The chain links TRBV19 to TRBJ1-2; 8 positions match TRBD1. The CDR3 extends over 18 amino acids. V shed 4 bases, J shed 3 bases, and the junction held 16 bases outside the gene matches. Germline V gene lookup returns CDR1 LNHDA and CDR2 SQIVND (reference sequence). The CDR3: CASSSAGGASHEDYGYTF. The DNA of the CDR3 is TGTGCCAGTAGTAGCGCAGGGGGCGCGAGTCACGAGGACTATGGCTACACCTTC.

CDR3 region: CASSAGGGQGSEAFF. The CDR3 DNA is TGTGCCAGCAGTGCCGGTGGGGGACAGGGTTCTGAAGCTTTCTTT. V is TRBV25-1 and J is TRBJ1-1; 9 bases line up with TRBD1. The germline V gene encodes CDR1 MGHDK and CDR2 SYGVNS. The length of the CDR3 is 15 residues. V was pared by 4 bases and J by 6 bases, with 9 bases of the junction left unmatched.

The J gene is TRBJ1-1, the V gene TRBV19, with D unresolved. Trimming removed 8 bases from V and 7 bases from J, with 14 bases in between. The CDR3 has 12 residues. Germline CDR1 and CDR2: LNHDA and SQIVND (reference sequence). The CDR3 DNA reads as TGTGCCAGTTTGGGCGGGCAGCATGAAGCTTTCTTT. It yields the protein CASLGGQHEAFF.

This chain joins TRBV6-5 and TRBJ1-1; 8 nucleotides align to TRBD1. Per germline, CDR1 MNHEY and CDR2 SVGAGI. V lost 11 bases, J lost 6 bases, and 11 bases stayed unmatched. The CDR3 is made up of 13 amino acids. In nucleotides, the CDR3 is TGTGCCTGCCAGGGACAGGTTAGCGCTGAAGCTTTCTTT. It codes for CACQGQVSAEAFF.

The chain recombines TRBV14 with TRBJ1-1; possible D gene TRBD1, 6 bases. The V gene lost 2 bases and the J gene lost 5 bases, with 12 bases spanning the gap. The length of the CDR3 is 14 residues. Looked up from germline, CDR1 is SGHDN and CDR2 is FVKESK. For the CDR3, the DNA is TGTGCCAGCAGCCAACTAATCGGACAGACTGAAGCTTTCTTT. This codes for CASSQLIGQTEAFF.

J is TRBJ2-3 and V is TRBV19, with D perhaps TRBD1 (6 bases). The CDR3 is 15 residues long. From germline, CDR1 is LNHDA and CDR2 SQIVND (reference sequence). V shed 5 bases and J shed 0 bases, with 12 bases lying between them. For the CDR3, the DNA is TGTGCCAGTAGTCCAGGGGTGGTGAGCACAGATACGCAGTATTTT. This encodes CASSPGVVSTDTQYF.

The chain has TRBV19 and TRBJ2-7; D ambiguous. The germline CDR1 and CDR2 sequences are LNHDA and SQIVND (reference sequence). This CDR3 region has 13 residues. V lost 5 bases and J 4 bases, leaving 12 bases between the germline ends. The CDR3 loop is CASSPVESYEQYF. In nucleotides, the CDR3 is TGTGCCAGTAGTCCCGTGGAGTCATACGAGCAGTACTTC.

Notes on this clone: This CDR3 is also generated by other DNA sequences in the sample. The genes are TRBV7-8 and TRBJ1-2; D is uncertain. Germline V lookup: CDR1 SGHVS, CDR2 FQNEAQ. The CDR3 consists of 14 residues. V lost 1 base and J lost 4, with 10 bases in between. The CDR3 reads CASSLGRTGYGYTF. CDR3 nucleotides: TGTGCCAGCAGCTTAGGACGGACTGGCTATGGCTACACCTTC.

This clone has just one count. Other DNA sequences in the sample encode the same CDR3. V is TRBV5-6 and J is TRBJ1-5, with 7 bases aligning to TRBD1. Looked up from germline, CDR1 is SGHDT and CDR2 is YYEEEE. There are 13 residues in the CDR3. V trimming: 0 bases; J trimming: 6 bases; junction bases outside the gene matches: 0. Here the CDR3 DNA reads TGTGCCAGCAGCTTGGAGGGGGCTCAGCCCCAGCATTTT. This codes for CASSLEGAQPQHF.

CDR3 nucleotide sequence: TGTGCCAGCAGCCCCGAGGGAGGGACTGAAGCTTTCTTT. This encodes CASSPEGGTEAFF. This chain uses TRBV6-5 with TRBJ1-1; D is unclear. Trimming shortened V by 6 bases and J by 5 bases, and 13 bases separated the two germline ends. The germline V gene has CDR1 MNHEY and CDR2 SVGAGI. The CDR3 spans 13 residues.

V is TRBV2 and J is TRBJ1-2; TRBD1 matches at 11 bases. The CDR3 is 14 residues long. In germline, CDR1 is SNHLY, CDR2 FYNNEI. The V and J ends lost 5 bases and 10 bases, in that order; junction bases with no gene match: 9. DNA for the CDR3: TGTGCCAGCAGTTCCCCGGACAGGGGGCAGGTCTACACCTTC. Translated: CASSSPDRGQVYTF.

This clone was counted a few times. The gene calls are TRBV7-2 and TRBJ2-6, with D maybe TRBD1 (5 bases). Trimming left V 2 bases short and J 4 bases short, with 18 bases between. The CDR3 is 18 residues long. CDR1 SGHTA and CDR2 FQGNSA come from the germline V gene. In DNA, the CDR3 is TGTGCCAGCAGCTTAAACCCCCTAGGTCAGGGAGGGGCCAACGTCCTGACTTTC. The encoded protein is CASSLNPLGQGGANVLTF.